Listed below are T cell receptor beta chains from one sample, sequenced in a study of cytomegalovirus exposure and HLA in healthy donors. Repertoires were generated with immunoSEQ multiplex PCR, while TCRdb's copy carries only in-frame clones and drops some. The sample records around 150,000 clones, about two thirds being singletons. Sequenced sample: PBMCs. Receptor source: a middle-aged woman in good health and CMV-seronegative. The conserved cysteine and the conserved F or W are not part of the CDR3 here.

j_gene: TRBJ1-4
v_gene: TRBV11-2
CDR3aa: ASSNPTGKSKLF

j_gene: TRBJ2-5
v_gene: TRBV6-1
CDR3aa: ASSEGGGQGVKTQY

j_gene: TRBJ1-5
v_gene: TRBV6-1
CDR3aa: ASISGQGNQPQH

j_gene: TRBJ1-1
v_gene: TRBV9
CDR3aa: ASSVQGSVNTEAF

j_gene: TRBJ2-3
v_gene: TRBV6-5
CDR3aa: ASSFTAGGTDTQY

j_gene: TRBJ2-3
v_gene: TRBV4-3
CDR3aa: ASSQDASGGTDTQY

j_gene: TRBJ1-1
v_gene: TRBV6-1
CDR3aa: ASTTGTENTEAF

j_gene: TRBJ1-1
v_gene: TRBV6-1
CDR3aa: ASSEAWGVDTEAF

j_gene: TRBJ2-7
v_gene: TRBV19
CDR3aa: ASSMGVGLSSYEQY

j_gene: TRBJ1-1
v_gene: TRBV18
CDR3aa: ASSLGAADTEAF

j_gene: TRBJ1-1
v_gene: TRBV29-1
CDR3aa: SVLAGPRNTEAF